Listed below are T cell receptor beta chains from one sample, sequenced in a study of graft-versus-host responses after intestinal transplantation. Method: immunoSEQ multiplex PCR; TCRdb's copy keeps in-frame clones and lacks some. The sample holds thousands of clones, 25% to 40% seen once. Sequences were derived from alloreactive CD4+ T cells from a mixed lymphocyte reaction culture, sampled before intestinal transplant. These receptor sequences come from a human patient who received an intestinal transplant. The CDR3 runs from the conserved cysteine through the conserved F or W. Fields, in order: V gene, D gene, J gene, clone size, CDR3 protein, CDR3 DNA. D genes are given only for firm matches. The size of a clone is reported for some rows only, either as once, few or many, or as a class for expanded clones.

TRBV5-1	NA	TRBJ2-1	few	CASSLDGVQGEFF	TGCGCCAGCAGCTTGGATGGGGTCCAGGGTGAGTTCTTC
TRBV4-1	NA	TRBJ2-7	NA	CASSQTGLTPYEQYF	TGCGCCAGCAGCCAGACCGGACTAACCCCCTACGAGCAGTACTTC
TRBV19	TRBD2	TRBJ2-7	medium-sized	CASSVLAGDNYEQYF	TGTGCCAGTAGCGTACTAGCGGGAGATAACTACGAGCAGTACTTC
TRBV5-1	NA	TRBJ2-1	few	CASSLVGIEQFF	TGTGCCAGCAGCTTGGTCGGTATTGAGCAGTTCTTC
TRBV18	NA	TRBJ1-5	NA	CASSPISGNQPQHF	TGTGCCAGCTCACCGATATCAGGAAATCAGCCCCAGCATTTT
TRBV2	TRBD2	TRBJ2-5	few	CASRNRDYSQETQYF	TGTGCCAGCAGAAACCGGGACTATTCACAAGAGACCCAGTACTTC
TRBV2	NA	TRBJ2-5	medium-sized	CASSDRGVVGETQYF	TGTGCCAGCAGTGACAGGGGCGTTGTTGGGGAGACCCAGTACTTC
TRBV6-6	NA	TRBJ1-2	few	CASSYSTGYGYTF	TGTGCCAGCAGTTACTCGACGGGCTATGGCTACACCTTC
TRBV27	NA	TRBJ1-1	NA	CASSLAQAGPFF	TGTGCCAGCAGTTTAGCACAGGCCGGGCCTTTCTTT
TRBV11-2	NA	TRBJ2-7	many	CASSLLGATYEQYF	TGTGCCAGCAGCTTACTGGGGGCGACCTACGAGCAGTACTTC
TRBV4-1	NA	TRBJ2-4	NA	CASSQEQGLAKNIQYF	TGCGCCAGCAGCCAAGAGCAGGGGTTAGCCAAAAACATTCAGTACTTC
TRBV6-1	TRBD1	TRBJ2-1	few	CASSLGQGPWEQFF	TGTGCCAGCAGTTTGGGACAGGGCCCTTGGGAGCAGTTCTTC
TRBV10-3	NA	TRBJ2-5	NA	CAITGGAGETQYF	TGTGCCATCACTGGAGGGGCCGGGGAGACCCAGTACTTC
TRBV27	NA	TRBJ2-2	NA	CASSFRAGELFF	TGTGCCAGCAGTTTCCGGGCCGGGGAGCTGTTTTTT
TRBV7-8	TRBD1	TRBJ2-1	once	CASSSSRDRGNNEQFF	TGTGCCAGCAGCTCATCCCGGGACAGGGGTAACAATGAGCAGTTCTTC
TRBV11-3	NA	TRBJ1-1	once	CASSFGQNTEAFF	TGTGCCAGCAGCTTCGGACAGAACACTGAAGCTTTCTTT
TRBV5-1	TRBD2	TRBJ2-5	few	CASSLAGLAGETQYF	TGCGCCAGCAGCTTGGCCGGACTAGCGGGCGAGACCCAGTACTTC
TRBV5-1	TRBD1	TRBJ2-3	NA	CASSFFGQGSDTQYF	TGCGCCAGCAGCTTTTTCGGACAGGGCTCAGATACGCAGTATTTT
TRBV28	NA	TRBJ1-5	few	CATGGRPQPQHF	TGTGCCACCGGGGGGCGGCCTCAGCCCCAGCATTTT
TRBV18	NA	TRBJ2-3	few	CASSLLQGRTDTQYF	TGTGCCAGCTCACTCTTACAGGGACGCACAGATACGCAGTATTTT
TRBV7-2	TRBD2	TRBJ2-3	few	CASSSPSGRGSSTDTQYF	TGTGCCAGCAGCTCCCCTAGCGGGAGGGGTTCTAGCACAGATACGCAGTATTTT
TRBV7-8	NA	TRBJ2-1	NA	CASSSRLTAHEQFF	TGTGCCAGCAGCTCTCGACTAACTGCCCATGAGCAGTTCTTC
TRBV7-9	NA	TRBJ2-1	NA	CASSFQVRGNEQFF	TGTGCCAGCAGCTTTCAAGTGCGGGGTAATGAGCAGTTCTTC
TRBV10-2	TRBD1	TRBJ1-2	NA	CASSGTGVGGYTF	TGCGCCAGCAGTGGGACAGGGGTTGGAGGCTACACCTTC
TRBV25-1	NA	TRBJ2-3	few	CASSEPRVSDTQYF	TGTGCCAGCAGTGAACCCAGGGTATCGGATACGCAGTATTTT
TRBV2	NA	TRBJ2-7	few	CASITAYEQYF	TGTGCCAGCATAACAGCCTACGAGCAGTACTTC
TRBV27	NA	TRBJ1-5	NA	CASSLRGGQPQHF	TGTGCCAGCAGTTTAAGAGGGGGTCAGCCCCAGCATTTT
TRBV6-5	NA	TRBJ1-2	NA	CASSYSGSDGYTF	TGTGCCAGCAGTTACTCCGGCAGCGATGGCTACACCTTC
TRBV6-5	NA	TRBJ2-7	few	CASSYGHSYEQYF	TGTGCCAGCAGTTACGGCCACTCCTACGAGCAGTACTTC
TRBV27	TRBD1	TRBJ1-5	medium-sized	CASSFPPTGVGQPQHF	TGTGCCAGCAGTTTCCCTCCGACAGGGGTGGGTCAGCCCCAGCATTTT
TRBV6-6	NA	TRBJ1-6	NA	CASSSLYNSPLHF	TGTGCCAGCAGTTCCCTATATAATTCACCCCTCCACTTT
TRBV29-1	NA	TRBJ1-2	few	CSYIDSYYGYTF	TGCAGCTATATAGATAGTTACTATGGCTACACCTTC
TRBV28	NA	TRBJ2-5	NA	CASSSQGFWETQYF	TGTGCCAGCAGTAGTCAGGGGTTCTGGGAGACCCAGTACTTC
TRBV18	TRBD2	TRBJ2-7	NA	CASSPLAGREQYF	TGTGCCAGCTCACCACTAGCGGGCAGAGAGCAGTACTTC
TRBV7-6	NA	TRBJ2-7	NA	CASSSGTFYEQYF	TGTGCCAGCAGCTCCGGGACATTTTACGAGCAGTACTTC
TRBV6-5	NA	TRBJ1-6	NA	CASRVSGSPLHF	TGTGCCAGCAGAGTCTCAGGGTCACCCCTCCACTTT
TRBV7-9	TRBD2	TRBJ2-2	few	CASSLGARGSGSLTGELFF	TGTGCCAGCAGCTTAGGGGCACGGGGTAGCGGGAGCCTCACCGGGGAGCTGTTTTTT
TRBV2	NA	TRBJ2-2	NA	CASSAEGDGTGELFF	TGTGCCAGCAGCGCCGAGGGCGACGGCACCGGGGAGCTGTTTTTT
TRBV6-6	TRBD1	TRBJ2-7	NA	CASSFPGQGIYEQYF	TGTGCCAGCAGTTTCCCCGGACAGGGGATTTACGAGCAGTACTTC
TRBV7-6	TRBD1	TRBJ2-7	few	CASSLGVRGPAYEQYF	TGTGCCAGCAGCTTAGGGGTCAGGGGGCCGGCCTACGAGCAGTACTTC
TRBV6-1	NA	TRBJ2-7	few	CASSTGPDGPYEQYF	TGTGCCAGCTCAACCGGCCCTGATGGGCCCTACGAGCAGTACTTC
TRBV18	NA	TRBJ2-5	few	CASSPQGFRETQYF	TGTGCCAGCTCACCTCAGGGGTTTCGGGAGACCCAGTACTTC
TRBV6-5	NA	TRBJ1-2	NA	CASSFLRSLDSYGYTF	TGTGCCAGCAGTTTCCTTCGATCTCTCGACAGCTATGGCTACACCTTC
TRBV11-3	TRBD2	TRBJ2-7	few	CASSLGSGGLYEQYF	TGTGCCAGCAGCTTAGGGAGCGGGGGGCTCTACGAGCAGTACTTC
TRBV5-1	NA	TRBJ1-1	few	CASSLANRNTEAFF	TGCGCCAGCAGCTTGGCCAACAGGAACACTGAAGCTTTCTTT
TRBV30	NA	TRBJ1-3	medium-sized	CAWRGKSGNTIYF	TGTGCCTGGAGGGGCAAATCTGGAAACACCATATATTTT
TRBV10-3	TRBD1	TRBJ1-6	NA	CAIKDRRDSPLHF	TGTGCCATCAAGGACAGGAGAGATTCACCCCTCCACTTT
TRBV4-2	TRBD2	TRBJ2-5	few	CASSQGEAGGGETQYF	TGTGCCAGCAGCCAAGGGGAGGCGGGGGGCGGAGAGACCCAGTACTTC
TRBV4-1	TRBD2	TRBJ2-1	NA	CASSFRLAAIPYNEQFF	TGCGCCAGCAGCTTCCGACTAGCAGCAATACCCTACAATGAGCAGTTCTTC
TRBV5-1	TRBD2	TRBJ2-2	few	CASRLAGGPGGELFF	TGCGCCAGCAGGCTGGCGGGAGGGCCCGGCGGGGAGCTGTTTTTT
TRBV6-5	NA	TRBJ2-4	few	CASTLSAGSINIQYF	TGTGCCAGCACCCTCTCGGCGGGCTCAATTAACATTCAGTACTTC
TRBV2	TRBD1	TRBJ1-5	NA	CASSAGQGLQPQHF	TGTGCCAGCAGTGCTGGACAGGGCCTTCAGCCCCAGCATTTT
TRBV2	TRBD2	TRBJ2-5	NA	CASSELAGVWETQYF	TGTGCCAGCAGTGAACTAGCGGGGGTATGGGAGACCCAGTACTTC